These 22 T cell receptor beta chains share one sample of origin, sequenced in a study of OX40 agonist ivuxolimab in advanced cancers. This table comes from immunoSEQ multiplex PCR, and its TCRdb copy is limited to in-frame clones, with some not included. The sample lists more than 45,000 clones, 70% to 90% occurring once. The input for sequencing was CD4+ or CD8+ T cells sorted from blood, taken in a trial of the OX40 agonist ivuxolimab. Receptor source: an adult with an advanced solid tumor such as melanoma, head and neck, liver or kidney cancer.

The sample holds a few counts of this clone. DNA of the CDR3: TGTGCCAGCAGCGTGACAGGGAGTGGGTTTCTCACCTTC. Encoded protein: CASSVTGSGFLTF. This chain uses TRBV9 with TRBJ1-2, with 7 nucleotides matching TRBD1. This CDR3 contains 13 residues. The V gene end was trimmed by 2 bases and the J gene end by 13 bases; junction bases not matched to a gene: 11. Germline CDR1 reads SGDLS; CDR2 reads YYNGEE.

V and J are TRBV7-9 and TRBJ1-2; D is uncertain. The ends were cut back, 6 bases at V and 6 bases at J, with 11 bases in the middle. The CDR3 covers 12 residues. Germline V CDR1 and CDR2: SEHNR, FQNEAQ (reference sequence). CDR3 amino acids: CASSEEPHGYTF. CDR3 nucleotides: TGTGCCAGCAGTGAAGAACCTCATGGCTACACCTTC. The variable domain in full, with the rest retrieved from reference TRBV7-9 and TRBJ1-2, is DTGVSQNPRHKITKRGQNVTFRCDPISEHNRLYWYRQTLGQGPEFLTYFQNEAQLEKSRLLSDRFSAERPKGSFSTLEIQRTEQGDSAMYLCASSEEPHGYTFGSGTRLTVV.

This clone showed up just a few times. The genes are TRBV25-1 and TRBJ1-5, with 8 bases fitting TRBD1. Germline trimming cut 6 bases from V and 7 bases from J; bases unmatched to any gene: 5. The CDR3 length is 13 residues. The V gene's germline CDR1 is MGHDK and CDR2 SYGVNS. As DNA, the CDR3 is TGTGCCAGCAGCAGGGGGCTTGGACAGCCCCAGCATTTT. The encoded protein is CASSRGLGQPQHF.

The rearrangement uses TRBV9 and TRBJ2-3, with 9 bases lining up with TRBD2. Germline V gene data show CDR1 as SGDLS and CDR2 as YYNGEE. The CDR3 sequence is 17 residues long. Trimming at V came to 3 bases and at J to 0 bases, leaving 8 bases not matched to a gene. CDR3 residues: CASSAGLGLASTDTQYF. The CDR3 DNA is TGTGCCAGCAGCGCTGGACTGGGACTAGCTAGCACAGATACGCAGTATTTT. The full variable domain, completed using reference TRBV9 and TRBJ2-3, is DSGVTQTPKHLITATGQRVTLRCSPRSGDLSVYWYQQSLDQGLQFLIQYYNGEERAKGNILERFSAQQFPDLHSELNLSSLELGDSALYFCASSAGLGLASTDTQYFGPGTRLTVL.

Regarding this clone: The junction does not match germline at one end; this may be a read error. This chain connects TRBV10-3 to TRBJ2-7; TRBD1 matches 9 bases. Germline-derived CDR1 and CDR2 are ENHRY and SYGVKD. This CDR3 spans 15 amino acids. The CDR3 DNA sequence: TGTGCCAGCAGTGAAGCCGAGACAGGGGGCTACGAGCAGTACTTC. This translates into CASSEAETGGYEQYF.

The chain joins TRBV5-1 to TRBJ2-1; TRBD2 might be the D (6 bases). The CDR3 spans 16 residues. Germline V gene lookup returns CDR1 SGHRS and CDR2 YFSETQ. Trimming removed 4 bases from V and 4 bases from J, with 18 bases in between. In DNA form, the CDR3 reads TGCGCCAGCAGCCCTGTGGAGGGCGGCACTTACAATGAGCAGTTCTTC. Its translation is CASSPVEGGTYNEQFF. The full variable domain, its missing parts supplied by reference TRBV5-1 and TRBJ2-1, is KAGVTQTPRYLIKTRGQQVTLSCSPISGHRSVSWYQQTPGQGLQFLFEYFSETQRNKGNFPGRFSGRQFSNSRSEMNVSTLELGDSALYLCASSPVEGGTYNEQFFGPGTRLTVL.

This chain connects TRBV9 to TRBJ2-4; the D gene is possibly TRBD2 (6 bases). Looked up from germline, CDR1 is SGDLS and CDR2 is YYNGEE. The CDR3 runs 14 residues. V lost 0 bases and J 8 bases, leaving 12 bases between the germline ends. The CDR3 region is CASSVGGTGDIQYF. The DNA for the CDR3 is TGTGCCAGCAGCGTAGGCGGCACGGGGGACATTCAGTACTTC.

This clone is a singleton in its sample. The CDR3 nucleotides read TGTGCCAGCAGCTCAGGACTAGCGGGAGGGGAATTCTTC. Amino acids: CASSSGLAGGEFF. This chain connects TRBV7-9 to TRBJ2-1, with 15 bases lining up with TRBD2. CDR1 and CDR2 (germline): SEHNR, FQNEAQ (reference sequence). Losses at the gene ends were 4 bases for V and 16 bases for J; bases not matched to a gene: 5. The CDR3 extends over 13 amino acids.

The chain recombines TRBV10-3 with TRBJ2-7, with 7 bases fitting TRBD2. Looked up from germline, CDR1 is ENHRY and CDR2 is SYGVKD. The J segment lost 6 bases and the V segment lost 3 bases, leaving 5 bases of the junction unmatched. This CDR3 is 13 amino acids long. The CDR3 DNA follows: TGTGCCATCAGTGAACTAGCGAAGGGCGAGCAGTACGTC. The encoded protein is CAISELAKGEQYV.

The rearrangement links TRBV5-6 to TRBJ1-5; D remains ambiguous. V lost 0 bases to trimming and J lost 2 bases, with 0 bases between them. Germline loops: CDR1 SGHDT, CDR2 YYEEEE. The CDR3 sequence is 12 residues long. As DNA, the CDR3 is TGTGCCAGCAGCTTGGGCAATCAGCCCCAGCATTTT. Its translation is CASSLGNQPQHF.

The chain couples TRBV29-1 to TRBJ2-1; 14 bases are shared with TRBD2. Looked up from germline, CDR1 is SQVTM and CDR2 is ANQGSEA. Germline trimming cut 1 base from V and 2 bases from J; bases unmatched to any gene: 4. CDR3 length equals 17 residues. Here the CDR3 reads CSVEGTSGRIPYNEQFF. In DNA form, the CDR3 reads TGCAGCGTTGAAGGGACTAGCGGGAGGATCCCCTACAATGAGCAGTTCTTC.

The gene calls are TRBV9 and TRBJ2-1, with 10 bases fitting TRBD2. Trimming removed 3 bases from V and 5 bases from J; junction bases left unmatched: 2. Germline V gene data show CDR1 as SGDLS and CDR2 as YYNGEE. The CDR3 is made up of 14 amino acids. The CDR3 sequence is CASSELAGNNEQFF. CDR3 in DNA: TGTGCCAGCAGCGAACTAGCGGGGAACAATGAGCAGTTCTTC.

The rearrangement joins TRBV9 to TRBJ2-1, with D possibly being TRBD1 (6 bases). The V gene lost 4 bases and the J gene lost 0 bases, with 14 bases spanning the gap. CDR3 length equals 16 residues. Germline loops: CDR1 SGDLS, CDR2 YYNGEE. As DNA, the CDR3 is TGTGCCAGCAGCTTAGGGGGTCCAAGCTCCTACAATGAGCAGTTCTTC. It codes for CASSLGGPSSYNEQFF.

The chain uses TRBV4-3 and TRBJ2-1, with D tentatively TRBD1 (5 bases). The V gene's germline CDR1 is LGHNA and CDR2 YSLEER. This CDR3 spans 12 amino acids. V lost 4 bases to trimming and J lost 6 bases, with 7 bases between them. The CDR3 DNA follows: TGCGCCAGCAGCCCCACAGGCAATGAGCAGTTCTTC. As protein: CASSPTGNEQFF.

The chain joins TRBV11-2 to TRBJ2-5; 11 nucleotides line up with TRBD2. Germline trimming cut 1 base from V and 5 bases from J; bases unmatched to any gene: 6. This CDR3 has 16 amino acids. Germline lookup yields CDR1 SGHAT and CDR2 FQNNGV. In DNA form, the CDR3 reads TGTGCCAGCAGCTTAGGAAGACTAGCGGGAACTGAGACCCAGTACTTC. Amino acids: CASSLGRLAGTETQYF.

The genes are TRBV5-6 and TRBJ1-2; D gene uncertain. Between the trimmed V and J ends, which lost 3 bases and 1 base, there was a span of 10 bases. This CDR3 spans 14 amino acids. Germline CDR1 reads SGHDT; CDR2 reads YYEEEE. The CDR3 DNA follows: TGTGCCAGCAGCTCCCCCGGTGGTAACTATGGCTACACCTTC. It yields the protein CASSSPGGNYGYTF.

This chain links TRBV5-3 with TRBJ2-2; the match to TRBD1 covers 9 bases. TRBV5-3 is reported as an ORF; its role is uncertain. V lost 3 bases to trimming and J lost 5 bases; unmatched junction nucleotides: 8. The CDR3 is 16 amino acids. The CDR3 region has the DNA TGTGCCAGAAGCTACCGGGACAGGGATAGTACCGGGGAGCTGTTTTTT. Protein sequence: CARSYRDRDSTGELFF.

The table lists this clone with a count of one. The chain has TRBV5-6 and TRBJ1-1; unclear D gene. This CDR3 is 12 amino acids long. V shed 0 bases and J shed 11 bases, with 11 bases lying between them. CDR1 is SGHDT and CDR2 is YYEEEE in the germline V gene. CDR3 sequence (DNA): TGTGCCAGCAGCTTGGTTGCGGGTAAGGCTTTCTTT. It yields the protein CASSLVAGKAFF.

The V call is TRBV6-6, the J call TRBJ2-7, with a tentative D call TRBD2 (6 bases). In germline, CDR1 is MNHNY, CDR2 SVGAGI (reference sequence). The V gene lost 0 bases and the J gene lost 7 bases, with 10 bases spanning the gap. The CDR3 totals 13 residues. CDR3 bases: TGTGCCAGCAGTTACTCTAGCGGAGAGGAGCAGTACGTC. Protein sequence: CASSYSSGEEQYV.

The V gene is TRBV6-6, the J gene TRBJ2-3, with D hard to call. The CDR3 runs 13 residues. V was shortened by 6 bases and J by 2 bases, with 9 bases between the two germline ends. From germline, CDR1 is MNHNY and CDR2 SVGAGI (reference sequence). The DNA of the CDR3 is TGTGCCAGCAGACCCACCCTCACAGATACGCAGTATTTT. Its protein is CASRPTLTDTQYF.

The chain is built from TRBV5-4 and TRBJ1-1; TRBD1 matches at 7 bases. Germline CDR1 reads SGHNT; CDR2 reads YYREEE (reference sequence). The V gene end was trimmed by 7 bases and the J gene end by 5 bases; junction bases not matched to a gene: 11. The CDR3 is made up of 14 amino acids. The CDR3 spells CASRGQDKGTEAFF. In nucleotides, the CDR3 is TGTGCCAGCCGTGGACAGGATAAGGGGACTGAAGCTTTCTTT. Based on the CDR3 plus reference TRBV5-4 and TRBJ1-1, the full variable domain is ETGVTQSPTHLIKTRGQQVTLRCSSQSGHNTVSWYQQALGQGPQFIFQYYREEENGRGNFPPRFSGLQFPNYSSELNVNALELDDSALYLCASRGQDKGTEAFFGQGTRLTVV.

CDR3 loop: CASSTPLAGPAKNIQYF. CDR3 in DNA: TGTGCCAGTAGTACCCCCTTAGCGGGCCCAGCCAAAAACATTCAGTACTTC. This chain uses TRBV19 with TRBJ2-4, with 7 bases aligning to TRBD2. The CDR3 totals 17 residues. V shed 4 bases and J 0 bases; nucleotides not matched to a gene: 9. Germline assignment: CDR1 LNHDA and CDR2 SQIVND (reference sequence).